Given below is one T cell receptor beta chain in context. Its recognized antigen is unknown. One junction end does not reproduce the germline sequence, and a read error may be involved. The data belong to a study of somatic mutations in cytotoxic T cells in rheumatoid arthritis (dated by TCRdb to about 2017). With respect to the entire study: Some V beta antibody-stained T-cell populations were flow-sorted on a FACSAria II or Sony SH800 at nearly 100% purity, and sorted V beta1+ cells also underwent TCRB sequencing. In newly diagnosed rheumatoid arthritis without treatment, the study examined if expanded CD8+ T-cell clones harbor somatic mutations, relying on TCRB deep sequencing to characterize clonality. A total of about 67 rheumatoid arthritis patients and approximately 21 healthy controls underwent TCRB deep sequencing. Patient and control groups had essentially identical median ages. Broad study findings and their caveats: Viral specificity could not be ruled out by absence from virus-specific databases, and the antigen targets of the expanded CD8+ clones remained unknown. Several identical CD8+ TCRB sequences were found in both blood and synovial fluid, and in about an eighth of the 65 patients the largest CD8+ clone exceeded 20% of CD8+ cells. CD8+ clonality increased with age in patients (Spearman r ~ 0.49) but not in healthy controls. The slight TRBV07 underrepresentation in patients was not adjusted for multiple comparisons. Rheumatoid arthritis patients and age-matched healthy controls did not significantly differ in CD8+ T-cell clonality.

TCRB CDR3 sequencing used the immunoSEQ assay on genomic DNA. Concerning the study's data processing: Only productive TCRB rearrangements were included in the analyses. Defining a clone by its unique TCRB CDR3 sequence, the study calculated clonality as a productive clonality index derived from Shannon entropy. Repertoire overlap for a pair of samples was computed from each clone's template counts relative to total templates per sample. V-gene usage from TCRB sequencing and V-gene usage measured by flow cytometry were correlated (Spearman r of about 0.56). Sourced from immuneACCESS, this table was stored by TCRdb with only in-frame sequences that have V and J called. A share of the clones is absent; for the studies checked, an unresolved V gene accounts for under half, and the remainder has no known explanation. D and trimming were read from the DNA, whereas the V and J calls and clone size are those reported in that table. The sample table lists roughly 25,000 clones, less than 85% of them with a count of one. The ten largest clones capture approximately 9.9% of the sample.

The germline V gene (reference sequence) yields SSHAT for CDR1 and FNYEAQ for CDR2. The CDR3 sequence holds 16 residues, the cysteine and phenylalanine included. The CDR3 DNA has 48 bases and is translated from base 1. With a median age of approximately 50 years (range roughly 20-80) and approximately 55% female, the healthy controls consisted of over 15 blood donors whose buffy coats were used. CD4+ and CD8+ cells were isolated by positive magnetic bead selection on an AutoMACS, and purity was checked by flow cytometry. Peripheral blood mononuclear cells were obtained using density gradient separation with Ficoll-Paque PLUS. DNA from CD4-enriched, CD8-enriched or PBMC samples was extracted using Nucleospin Tissue or Tissue XS kits and then quantified on a Qubit 2.0 fluorometer.

The chain couples TRBV7-7 to TRBJ2-1; 12 bases in the middle match TRBD1. This TCR was recovered from a woman aged 18-35 years in good health. Sequenced material: CD8+ T cells sorted from blood. The DNA reads TGTGCTAGCAGCTTAGGGGACAGGGGGCCCCACAATGAGCAGTTCTTC. Its protein product is CASSLGDRGPHNEQFF.